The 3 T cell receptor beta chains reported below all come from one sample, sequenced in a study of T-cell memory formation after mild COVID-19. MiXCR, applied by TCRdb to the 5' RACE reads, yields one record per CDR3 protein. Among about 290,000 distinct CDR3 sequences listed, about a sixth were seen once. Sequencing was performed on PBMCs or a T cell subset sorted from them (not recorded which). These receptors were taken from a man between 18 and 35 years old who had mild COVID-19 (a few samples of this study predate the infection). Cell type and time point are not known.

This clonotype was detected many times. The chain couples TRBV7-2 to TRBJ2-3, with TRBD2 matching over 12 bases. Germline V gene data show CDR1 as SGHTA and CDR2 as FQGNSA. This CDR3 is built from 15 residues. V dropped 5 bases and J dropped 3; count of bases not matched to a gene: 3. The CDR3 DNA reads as TGTGCCAGCAGCCGACTAGCGGGGGCGACAGATACGCAGTATTTT. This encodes CASSRLAGATDTQYF.

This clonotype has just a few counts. The CDR3 here is CASSYGLAQYF. CDR3 DNA: TGTGCCAGCAGTTACGGGCTAGCCCAGTACTTC. The chain combines TRBV6-6 with TRBJ2-5; D gene uncertain. Germline CDR1 is MNHNY and CDR2 is SVGAGI (reference sequence). V lost 2 bases, J lost 9 bases, and 7 bases lay in between. CDR3 length equals 11 residues.

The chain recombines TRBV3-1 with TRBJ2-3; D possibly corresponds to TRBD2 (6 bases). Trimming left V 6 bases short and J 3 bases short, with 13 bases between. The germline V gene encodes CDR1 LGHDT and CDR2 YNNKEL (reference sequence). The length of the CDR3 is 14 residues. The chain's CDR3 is CASSGGLRTDTQYF. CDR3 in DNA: TGTGCCAGCAGTGGGGGGTTGAGAACAGATACGCAGTATTTT.